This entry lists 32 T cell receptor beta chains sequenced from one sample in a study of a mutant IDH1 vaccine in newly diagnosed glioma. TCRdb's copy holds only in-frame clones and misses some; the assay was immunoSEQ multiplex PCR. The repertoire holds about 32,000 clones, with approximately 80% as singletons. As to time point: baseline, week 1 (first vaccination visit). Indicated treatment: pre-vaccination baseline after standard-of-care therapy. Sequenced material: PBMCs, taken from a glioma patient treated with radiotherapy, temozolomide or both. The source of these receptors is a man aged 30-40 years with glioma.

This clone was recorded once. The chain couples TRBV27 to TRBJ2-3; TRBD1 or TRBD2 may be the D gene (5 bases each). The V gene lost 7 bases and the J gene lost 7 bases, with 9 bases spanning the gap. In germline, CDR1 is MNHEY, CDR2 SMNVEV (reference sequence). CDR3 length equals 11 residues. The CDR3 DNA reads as TGTGCCAGCACCGGGACCCATACGCAGTATTTT. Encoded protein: CASTGTHTQYF.

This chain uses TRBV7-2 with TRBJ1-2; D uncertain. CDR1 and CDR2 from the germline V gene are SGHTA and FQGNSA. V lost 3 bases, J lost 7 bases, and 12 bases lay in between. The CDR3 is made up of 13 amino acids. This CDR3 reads CASSFHSTGGYTF. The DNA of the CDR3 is TGTGCCAGCAGCTTCCACTCCACGGGTGGCTACACCTTC. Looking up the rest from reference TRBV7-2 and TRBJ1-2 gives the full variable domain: GAGVSQSPSNKVTEKGKDVELRCDPISGHTALYWYRQSLGQGLEFLIYFQGNSAPDKSGLPSDRFSAERTGGSVSTLTIQRTQQEDSAVYLCASSFHSTGGYTFGSGTRLTVV.

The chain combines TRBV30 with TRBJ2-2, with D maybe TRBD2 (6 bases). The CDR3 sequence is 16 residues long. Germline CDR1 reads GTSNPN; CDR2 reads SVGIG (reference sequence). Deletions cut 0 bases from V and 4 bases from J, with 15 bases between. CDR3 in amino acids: CAWSVFLGLTTGELFF. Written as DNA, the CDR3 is TGTGCCTGGAGTGTTTTCTTGGGACTGACCACCGGGGAGCTGTTTTTT.

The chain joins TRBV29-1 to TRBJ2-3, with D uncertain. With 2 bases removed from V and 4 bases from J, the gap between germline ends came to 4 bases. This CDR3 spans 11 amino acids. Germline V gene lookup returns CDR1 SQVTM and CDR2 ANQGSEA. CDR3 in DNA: TGCAGCGTTGAATACGCAGATACGCAGTATTTT. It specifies CSVEYADTQYF.

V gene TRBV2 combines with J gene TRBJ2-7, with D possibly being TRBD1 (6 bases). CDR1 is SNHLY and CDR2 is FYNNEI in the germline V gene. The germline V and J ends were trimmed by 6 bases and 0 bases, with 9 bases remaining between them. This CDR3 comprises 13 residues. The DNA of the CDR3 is TGTGCCAGCAGGATAGGGGGCTCCTACGAGCAGTACTTC. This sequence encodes CASRIGGSYEQYF. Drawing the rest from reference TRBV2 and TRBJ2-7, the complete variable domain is EPEVTQTPSHQVTQMGQEVILRCVPISNHLYFYWYRQILGQKVEFLVSFYNNEISEKSEIFDDQFSVERPDGSNFTLKIRSTKLEDSAMYFCASRIGGSYEQYFGPGTRLTVT.

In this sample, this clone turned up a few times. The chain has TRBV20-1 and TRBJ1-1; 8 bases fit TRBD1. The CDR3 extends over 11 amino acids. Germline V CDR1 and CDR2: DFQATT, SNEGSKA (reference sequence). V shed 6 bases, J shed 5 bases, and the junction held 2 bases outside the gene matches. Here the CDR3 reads CSADRETEAFF. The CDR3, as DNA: TGCAGTGCGGACAGGGAGACTGAAGCTTTCTTT.

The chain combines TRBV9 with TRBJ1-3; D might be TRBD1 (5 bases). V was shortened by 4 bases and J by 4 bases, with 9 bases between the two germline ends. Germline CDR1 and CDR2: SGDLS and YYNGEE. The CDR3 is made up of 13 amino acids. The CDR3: CASSPGPGNTIYF. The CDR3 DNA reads TGTGCCAGCAGCCCGGGGCCCGGAAACACCATATATTTT.

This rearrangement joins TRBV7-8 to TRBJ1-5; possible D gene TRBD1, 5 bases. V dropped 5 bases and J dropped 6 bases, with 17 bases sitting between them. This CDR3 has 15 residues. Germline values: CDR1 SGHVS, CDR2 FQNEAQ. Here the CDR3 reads CASSPTGGESQPQHF. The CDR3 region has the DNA TGTGCCAGCAGCCCCACGGGGGGGGAAAGTCAGCCCCAGCATTTT.

The CDR3 bases are TGTGCCAGCAGTCCCCCATTCGGCGGAAAACCACCCTACGAGCAGTACTTC. Translated, it gives CASSPPFGGKPPYEQYF. The chain recombines TRBV27 with TRBJ2-7, with D hard to call. V was shortened by 5 bases and J by 2 bases, with 22 bases between the two germline ends. The CDR3 is 17 amino acids. The germline V gene has CDR1 MNHEY and CDR2 SMNVEV (reference sequence).

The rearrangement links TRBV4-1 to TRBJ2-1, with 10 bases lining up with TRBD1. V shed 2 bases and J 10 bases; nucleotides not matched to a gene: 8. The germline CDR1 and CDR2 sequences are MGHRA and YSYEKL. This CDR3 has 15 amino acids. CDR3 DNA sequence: TGCGCCAGCAGCCAATCGACAGGGGGCCTACAGGAGCAGTTCTTC. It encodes CASSQSTGGLQEQFF.

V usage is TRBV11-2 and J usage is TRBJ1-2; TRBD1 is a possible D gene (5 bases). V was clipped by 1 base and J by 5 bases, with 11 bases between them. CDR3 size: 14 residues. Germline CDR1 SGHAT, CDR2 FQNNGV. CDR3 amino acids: CASSLGGAGYGYTF. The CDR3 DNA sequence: TGTGCCAGCAGCTTAGGAGGGGCAGGGTATGGCTACACCTTC.

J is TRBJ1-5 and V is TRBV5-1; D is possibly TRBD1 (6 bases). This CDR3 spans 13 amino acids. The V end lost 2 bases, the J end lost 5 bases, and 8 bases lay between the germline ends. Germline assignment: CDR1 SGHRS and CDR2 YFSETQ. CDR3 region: CASSLQGDQPQHF. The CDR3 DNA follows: TGCGCCAGCAGCTTACAGGGTGATCAGCCCCAGCATTTT.

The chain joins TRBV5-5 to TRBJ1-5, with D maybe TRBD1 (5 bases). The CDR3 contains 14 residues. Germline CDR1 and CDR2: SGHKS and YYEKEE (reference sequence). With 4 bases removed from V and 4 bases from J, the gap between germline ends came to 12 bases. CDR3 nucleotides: TGTGCCAGCAGCCACTGGGGGGGAAATCAGCCCCAGCATTTT. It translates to CASSHWGGNQPQHF.

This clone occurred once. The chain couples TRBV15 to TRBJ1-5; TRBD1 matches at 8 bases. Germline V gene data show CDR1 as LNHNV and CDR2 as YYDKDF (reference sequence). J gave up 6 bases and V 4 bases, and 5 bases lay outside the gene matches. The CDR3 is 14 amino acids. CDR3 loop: CATSTLDRGQPQHF. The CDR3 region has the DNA TGTGCCACCAGCACCCTTGACAGGGGTCAGCCCCAGCATTTT.

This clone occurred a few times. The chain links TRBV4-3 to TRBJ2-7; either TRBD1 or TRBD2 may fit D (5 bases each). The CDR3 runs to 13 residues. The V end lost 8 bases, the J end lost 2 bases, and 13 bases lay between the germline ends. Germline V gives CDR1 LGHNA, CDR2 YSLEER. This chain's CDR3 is CASGRDLTYEQYF. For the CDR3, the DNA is TGCGCCAGCGGACGGGACCTAACCTACGAGCAGTACTTC.

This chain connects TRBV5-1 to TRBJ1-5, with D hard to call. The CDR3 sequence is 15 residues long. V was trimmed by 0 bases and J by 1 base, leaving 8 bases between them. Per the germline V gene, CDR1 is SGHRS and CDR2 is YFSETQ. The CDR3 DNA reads TGCGCCAGCAGCTTGGCCGGGAACAGCAATCAGCCCCAGCATTTT. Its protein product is CASSLAGNSNQPQHF.

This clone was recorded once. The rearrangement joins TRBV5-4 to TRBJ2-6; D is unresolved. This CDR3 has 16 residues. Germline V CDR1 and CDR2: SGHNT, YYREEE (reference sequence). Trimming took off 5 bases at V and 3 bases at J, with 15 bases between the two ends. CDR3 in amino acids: CASSSVIYSGANVLTF. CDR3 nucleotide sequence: TGTGCCAGCAGTTCGGTCATTTATAGTGGGGCCAACGTCCTGACTTTC.

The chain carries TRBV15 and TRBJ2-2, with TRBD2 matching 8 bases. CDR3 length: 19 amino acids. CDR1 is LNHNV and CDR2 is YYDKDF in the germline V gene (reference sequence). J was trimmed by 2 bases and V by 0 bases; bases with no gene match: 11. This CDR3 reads CATSRDGGRGGLNTGELFF. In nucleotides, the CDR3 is TGTGCCACCAGCAGAGATGGGGGTCGCGGGGGGTTAAACACCGGGGAGCTGTTTTTT.

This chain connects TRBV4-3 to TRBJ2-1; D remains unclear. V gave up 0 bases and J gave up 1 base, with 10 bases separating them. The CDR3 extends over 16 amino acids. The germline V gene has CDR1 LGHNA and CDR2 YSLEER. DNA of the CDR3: TGCGCCAGCAGCCAAGATAAAACGGCATCCTACAATGAGCAGTTCTTC. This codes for CASSQDKTASYNEQFF.

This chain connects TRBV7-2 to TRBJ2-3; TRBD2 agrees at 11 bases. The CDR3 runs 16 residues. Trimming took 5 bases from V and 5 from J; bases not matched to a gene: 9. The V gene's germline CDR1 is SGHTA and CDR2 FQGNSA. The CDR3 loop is CASSIIAGGLGDTQYF. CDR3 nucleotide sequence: TGTGCCAGCAGCATCATAGCGGGGGGGCTAGGAGATACGCAGTATTTT.

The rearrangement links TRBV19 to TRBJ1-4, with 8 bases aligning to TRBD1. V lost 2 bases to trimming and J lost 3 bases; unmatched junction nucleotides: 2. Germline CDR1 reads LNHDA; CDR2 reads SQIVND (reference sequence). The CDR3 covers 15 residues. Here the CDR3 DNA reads TGTGCCAGTAGTATACGGGACAGGCCTAATGAAAAACTGTTTTTT. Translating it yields CASSIRDRPNEKLFF.

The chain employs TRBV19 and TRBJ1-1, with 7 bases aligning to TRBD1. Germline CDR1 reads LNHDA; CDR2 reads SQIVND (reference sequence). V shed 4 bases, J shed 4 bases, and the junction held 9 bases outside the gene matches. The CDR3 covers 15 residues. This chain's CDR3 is CASSNYRGQITEAFF. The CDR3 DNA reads TGTGCCAGTAGTAACTACAGGGGCCAAATCACTGAAGCTTTCTTT.

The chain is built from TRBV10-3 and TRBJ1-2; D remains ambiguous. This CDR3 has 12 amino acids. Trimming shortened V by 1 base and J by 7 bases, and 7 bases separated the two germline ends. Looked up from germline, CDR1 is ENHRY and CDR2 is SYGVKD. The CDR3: CAISEFGSGYTF. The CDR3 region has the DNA TGTGCCATCAGTGAGTTCGGCTCTGGCTACACCTTC.

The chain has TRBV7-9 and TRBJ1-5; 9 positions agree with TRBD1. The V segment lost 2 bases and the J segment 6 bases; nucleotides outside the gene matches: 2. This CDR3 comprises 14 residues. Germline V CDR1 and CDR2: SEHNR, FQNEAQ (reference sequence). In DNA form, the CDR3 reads TGTGCCAGCAGCTTAACAGGGGGCGGTCAGCCCCAGCATTTT. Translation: CASSLTGGGQPQHF. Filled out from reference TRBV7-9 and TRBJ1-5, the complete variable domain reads DTGVSQNPRHKITKRGQNVTFRCDPISEHNRLYWYRQTLGQGPEFLTYFQNEAQLEKSRLLSDRFSAERPKGSFSTLEIQRTEQGDSAMYLCASSLTGGGQPQHFGDGTRLSIL.

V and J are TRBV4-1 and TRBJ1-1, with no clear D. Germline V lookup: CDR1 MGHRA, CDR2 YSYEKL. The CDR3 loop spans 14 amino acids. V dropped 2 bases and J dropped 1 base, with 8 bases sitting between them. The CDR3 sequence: CASSQYNRNTEAFF. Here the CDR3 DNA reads TGCGCCAGCAGCCAATATAACCGGAACACTGAAGCTTTCTTT.

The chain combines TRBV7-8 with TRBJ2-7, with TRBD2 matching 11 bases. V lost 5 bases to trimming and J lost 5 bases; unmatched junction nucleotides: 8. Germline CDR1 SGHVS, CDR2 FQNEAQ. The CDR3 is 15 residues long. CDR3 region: CASSVTSGRSNEQYF. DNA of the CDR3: TGTGCCAGCAGCGTAACTAGCGGGAGATCCAACGAGCAGTACTTC.

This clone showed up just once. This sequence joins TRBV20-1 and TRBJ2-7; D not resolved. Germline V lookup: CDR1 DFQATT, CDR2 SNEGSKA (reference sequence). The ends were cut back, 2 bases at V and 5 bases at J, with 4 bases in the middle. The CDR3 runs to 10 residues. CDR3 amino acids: CSARRDEQYF. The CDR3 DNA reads TGCAGTGCTAGACGGGACGAGCAGTACTTC.

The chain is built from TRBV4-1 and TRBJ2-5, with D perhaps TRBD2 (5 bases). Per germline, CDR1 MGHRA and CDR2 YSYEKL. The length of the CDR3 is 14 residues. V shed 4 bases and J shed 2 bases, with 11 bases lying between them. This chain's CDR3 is CASSRHREQETQYF. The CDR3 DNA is TGCGCCAGCAGCCGCCATAGGGAGCAAGAGACCCAGTACTTC.

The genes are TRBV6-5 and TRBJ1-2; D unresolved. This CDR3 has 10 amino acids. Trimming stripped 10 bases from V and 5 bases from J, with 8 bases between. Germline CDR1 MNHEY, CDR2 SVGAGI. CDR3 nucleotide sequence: TGTGCCACCCACCAGTATGGCTACACCTTC. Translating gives CATHQYGYTF.

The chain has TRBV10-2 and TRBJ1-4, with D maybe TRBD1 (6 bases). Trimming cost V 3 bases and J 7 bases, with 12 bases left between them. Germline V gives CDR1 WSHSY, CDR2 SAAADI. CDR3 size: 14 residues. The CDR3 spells CASSDGTKGEKLFF. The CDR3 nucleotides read TGCGCCAGCAGTGATGGGACAAAGGGTGAAAAACTGTTTTTT.

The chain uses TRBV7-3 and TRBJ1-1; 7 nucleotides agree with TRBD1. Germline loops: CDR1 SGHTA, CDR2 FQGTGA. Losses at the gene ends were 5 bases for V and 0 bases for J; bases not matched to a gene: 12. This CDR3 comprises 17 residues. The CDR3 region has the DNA TGTGCCAGCAGCCCCTTTCCCAGGGGGAGAATGAACACTGAAGCTTTCTTT. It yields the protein CASSPFPRGRMNTEAFF.

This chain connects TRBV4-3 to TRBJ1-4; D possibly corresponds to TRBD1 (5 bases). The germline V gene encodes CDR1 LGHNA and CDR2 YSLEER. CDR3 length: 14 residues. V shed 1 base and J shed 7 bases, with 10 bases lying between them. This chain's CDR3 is CASSQGRGAEKLFF. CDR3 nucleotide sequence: TGCGCCAGCAGCCAAGGGAGGGGCGCTGAAAAACTGTTTTTT.